This T cell receptor beta chain appears in the sequencing data of a study of T cells in Graves' hyperthyroidism and ophthalmopathy. Study-wide background: Before any treatment, at initial diagnosis, peripheral blood was collected.

TCR beta CDR3 sequences were amplified from RNA transcripts. RT-PCR in the first round (using the HTBI primer set) targeted the TCR CDR3. Each CDR3 protein gets one entry after TCRdb re-called the multiplex PCR reads with MiXCR. Of around 340,000 distinct CDR3 sequences in the sample, over 15% are singletons; the top ten hold around a third. This clonotype was detected many times. The germline V gene encodes CDR1 DFQATT and CDR2 SNEGSKA (reference sequence). V shed 5 bases, J shed 6 bases, and the junction held 15 bases outside the gene matches. There are 16 residues in the CDR3. Sequencing used blood. The chain uses TRBV20-1 and TRBJ2-3; TRBD2 aligns across 9 bases. The receptor was derived from a man between 25 and 39 years old with Graves' hyperthyroidism. The CDR3 is CSAVPGSGRPGDTQYF. CDR3 DNA: TGCAGTGCTGTCCCGGGGAGCGGGAGGCCCGGGGATACGCAGTATTTT.